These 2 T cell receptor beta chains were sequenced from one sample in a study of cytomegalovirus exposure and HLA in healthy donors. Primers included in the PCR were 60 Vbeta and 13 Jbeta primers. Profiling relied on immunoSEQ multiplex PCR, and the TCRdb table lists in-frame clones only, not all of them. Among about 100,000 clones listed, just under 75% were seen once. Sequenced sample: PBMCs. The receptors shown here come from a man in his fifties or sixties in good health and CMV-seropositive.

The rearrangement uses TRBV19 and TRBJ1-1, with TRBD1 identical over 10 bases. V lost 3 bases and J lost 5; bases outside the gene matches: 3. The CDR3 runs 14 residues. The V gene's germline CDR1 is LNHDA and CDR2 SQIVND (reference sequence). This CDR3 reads CASSIGDRGTEAFF. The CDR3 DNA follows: TGTGCCAGTAGTATTGGGGACAGGGGAACTGAAGCTTTCTTT.

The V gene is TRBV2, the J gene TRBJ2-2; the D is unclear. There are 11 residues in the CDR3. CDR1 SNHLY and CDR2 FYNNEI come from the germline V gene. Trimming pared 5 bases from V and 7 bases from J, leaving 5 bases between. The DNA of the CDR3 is TGTGCCAGCAGTTACGGCGGGGAGCTGTTTTTT. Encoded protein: CASSYGGELFF.